This paragraph reports one TCR beta chain. There are a few counts of this clonotype. There is no known antigen for this receptor. Base qualities are missing; no much larger clone stands one base away. This record belongs to a study of vaccination and CD4 T cells after COVID-19 (dated by TCRdb to 2021 to 2024). The study in broad terms: Convalescent patients had a positive SARS-CoV-2 result on nasal swab PCR, and of these patients, some ten had mild disease and one had severe disease. The convalescent cohort comprised six males and four females, including two Hispanic individuals, seven Caucasians, two Asians and one multiracial person. Participants got two doses of the Pfizer-BioNTech BNT162b2 vaccine (n=8) or two doses of the Moderna mRNA-1273 vaccine (n=2). Post-COVID blood samples from convalescent patients were collected a median of 101 days after diagnosis, with a range of roughly 35 to 180 days. Post-vaccine blood samples were obtained a median of approximately 74 days after the second vaccine dose, with a range of about 14 to 241 days. Culture stimuli were overlapping spike peptide pools from SARS-CoV-2 and from the common cold coronaviruses HCoV-NL63, HCoV-OC43 and HCoV-229E. In control cultures, a CEFX viral epitope pool was used as positive control, an HIV-1 Nef peptide pool was used as negative control, or no peptide was added. The spike-specific CD4+ TCR repertoire was compared before and after mRNA vaccination in over nine COVID-19 convalescent patients and a few infection-naive healthy vaccine recipients. Results and caveats for the whole study, not just this receptor: Only a relatively small number of convalescent patients were included in the study, and early timepoints following natural infection were not analyzed. Although the median number of SARS-CoV-2-reactive clonotypes went up from 20 to 25 after infection to roughly 40 after vaccination, the increase was not significant. Nearly all vaccine-specific clones in convalescent patients (304 of 307) were mono-reactive for SARS-CoV-2 spike rather than cross-reactive with common cold coronaviruses. In convalescent patients, a median 86.3% of post-vaccine SARS-CoV-2-reactive clones were detected only after vaccination, and vaccine-specific priming was suggested by this finding.

Per the publication, the treatment or condition label means: roughly 10-day PBMC culture with coronavirus spike peptide pools or control peptides (ViraFEST assay). The study used the ViraFEST assay, which expanded antigen-specific T cells with peptide pools and then identified expanded clonotypes by TCR sequencing. Positive SARS-CoV-2 PCR tests in the convalescent patients dated from March to December 2020, before Alpha, Beta and Delta variants emerged in the United States. PBMCs were cultured at about 2 million per well in IMDM supplemented with approximately 5.4% human AB serum and around 10 IU/ml IL-2, with 9.5 to 10 ug/ml peptide pools added. Half of the culture medium was replaced with fresh IL-2-containing medium on days 3 and 7. CD4+ T cells were isolated after around ten days of culture through negative selection using the EasySep CD4+ T cell isolation kit. PBMCs were separated from whole blood using Ficoll-Paque Plus gradient centrifugation and then either used fresh or cryopreserved at -140C. Culture conditions were generally each tested in triplicate wells.

Library method: PCR. At the Johns Hopkins FTIC core, DNA from the cultured CD4+ T cells underwent TCR sequencing with the Oncomine TCR Beta short-read assay. The QIAamp micro DNA kit was used to extract genomic DNA from the cultured CD4+ T cells. Oncomine TCR Beta libraries from cultured CD4+ T cells were pooled with unique dual indexes and sequenced on an Illumina iSeq 100. Processing in the source paper ran as follows. Non-productive sequences were removed, and CDR3s that did not start with C, did not end with F or W, or were shorter than 7 amino acids were discarded. Antigen-specific clonotypes were identified using the MANAFEST web application through comparison of peptide-stimulated wells with reference and other culture wells. For a clone to be called positive, the clone needed an FDR below 0.05, an odds ratio above 5, and a productive frequency above 0.1% in at least two of three replicate wells. Cross-reactive clonotypes were defined as significantly expanded in both SARS-CoV-2 spike wells and at least one common cold coronavirus spike condition. Using R version 3.6.1, CDR3 homology was evaluated through Levenshtein distances (stringdist) along with unrooted phylogenetic trees (ape). TCRdb reprocessed the public reads (quality trimming at Q25 with fastp, clone calling with MiXCR) and kept in-frame beta chains. Identical CDR3 proteins give one entry, which carries the most common genes and DNA. The authors' filters were not applied to this entry. Present in this sample are more than 13,000 distinct CDR3 sequences, about 61% of which were seen just once. Of the sample, 6.5% to 9% is held by the ten largest clones.

CDR1 and CDR2 are read off the germline V gene as MNHNS and SASEGT. The CDR3 holds 17 amino acids from the cysteine to the phenylalanine. This entry keeps only the CDR3 DNA: 51 bases, framed from base 1. V is pruned by 10 bases and J by 2 bases, leaving 15 bases of the junction without a gene match. The chain joins TRBV6-1 to TRBJ2-3; 10 central nucleotides agree with TRBD1. This clonotype was obtained from a human donor who had recovered from COVID-19. The sequencing input was CD4+ T cells from blood, cultured in vitro. The CDR3 has the sequence CATTQRGGTGATDTQYF. The sequenced DNA is TGTGCCACCACTCAAAGGGGCGGGACAGGGGCCACAGATACGCAGTATTTT.